The TCR beta chain under discussion was sequenced for a study of T cell changes during pregnancy in multiple sclerosis (dated by TCRdb to the late 2010s). About the full investigation: In women with multiple sclerosis, the researchers looked at how the T cell repertoire shifted as pregnancy progressed.

This clone was seen more than once but under ten times. Its antigen is still unknown. No clone much larger than this one lies a single base away; base qualities are absent. V lost 3 bases and J lost 6 bases, and the count of bases not matched to a germline gene is 2. CDR1 is given as KGHSH and CDR2 as LQKENI, both from the germline V gene. Its CDR3 holds 14 amino acids, cysteine through phenylalanine. Only the CDR3 part of the read is kept: 42 bases, read in frame from the first base. Library prep was done by the immunoSEQ multiplex PCR assay. The immuneACCESS repertoire file appears here via TCRdb, limited to in-frame rearrangements. These files lack a portion of the clones; in checked studies, under half of the deficit traces to unresolved V genes, and the cause of the others is not known. The sample records approximately 70,000 clones, about 90% of which are singletons. Jointly, the top ten make up approximately 1.6% of the sample.

This clonotype was sampled from a female donor in good health, enrolled as a control in a pregnancy study. The rearrangement combines TRBV18 with TRBJ1-2, and TRBD1 aligns with 12 junction nucleotides. The sample consisted of peripheral blood, taken in the first trimester of pregnancy. The CDR3: CASSPGTGGDGYTF. The DNA is as follows: TGTGCCAGCTCACCCGGGACAGGGGGCGATGGCTACACCTTC.